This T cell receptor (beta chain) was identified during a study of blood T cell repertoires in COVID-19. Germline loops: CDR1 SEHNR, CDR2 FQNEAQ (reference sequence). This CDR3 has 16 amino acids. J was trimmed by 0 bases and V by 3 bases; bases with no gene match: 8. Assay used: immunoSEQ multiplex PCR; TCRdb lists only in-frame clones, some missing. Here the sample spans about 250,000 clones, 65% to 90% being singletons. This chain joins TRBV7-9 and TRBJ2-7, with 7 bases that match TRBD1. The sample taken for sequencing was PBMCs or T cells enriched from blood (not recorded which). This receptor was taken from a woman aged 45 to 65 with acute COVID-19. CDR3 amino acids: CASSFPLTGSSYEQYF. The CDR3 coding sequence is TGTGCCAGCAGCTTTCCTCTGACAGGGAGCTCCTACGAGCAGTACTTC.